The 29 T cell receptor beta chains listed next were all sequenced from one sample in a study of T cells after yellow fever vaccination (dated by TCRdb to the late 2010s). The treatment or condition label corresponds to: live attenuated yellow fever vaccine strain. The library came from 5' RACE. The sequencing machine was an Illumina HiSeq 2500. TCRdb itself trimmed the public reads at Q25 with fastp, ran MiXCR and retained productive beta chains. One record per CDR3 amino acid sequence lists the most common genes and DNA. The table for this sample lists approximately 610,000 distinct CDR3 sequences; 17% of them were counted only once. The ten most abundant clones make up 15% to 20% of the sample. Sequencing used PBMCs, obtained 4 to 6 days after the first yellow fever vaccination. These receptors were obtained from a man in his late teens or twenties who received the YFV17D yellow fever vaccine.

This clonotype was seen repeatedly, ten times or more. The genes are TRBV7-2 and TRBJ1-5; tentatively, D is TRBD1 (5 bases). Looked up from germline, CDR1 is SGHTA and CDR2 is FQGNSA. The CDR3 runs 14 residues. The ends were cut back, 1 base at V and 3 bases at J, with 7 bases in the middle. In nucleotides, the CDR3 is TGTGCCAGCAGCTTAGGAGGGGCCAATCAGCCCCAGCATTTT. Protein sequence: CASSLGGANQPQHF.

There are a few counts of this clonotype. The chain has TRBV6-5 and TRBJ2-5, with unresolved D. Germline CDR1 and CDR2: MNHEY and SVGAGI. V lost 1 base, J lost 1 base, and 10 bases lay in between. The CDR3 runs 15 residues. DNA for the CDR3: TGTGCCAGCAGTTACTGGGTTTCCCCCCAAGAGACCCAGTACTTC. Protein sequence: CASSYWVSPQETQYF.

The J gene is TRBJ1-5, the V gene TRBV10-3; no reliable D call. Germline V gives CDR1 ENHRY, CDR2 SYGVKD. V gave up 8 bases and J gave up 4 bases, with 15 bases separating them. CDR3 length: 14 amino acids. CDR3 amino acids: CAISGRLENQPQHF. CDR3 DNA: TGTGCCATCTCTGGTAGGCTGGAGAATCAGCCCCAGCATTTT.

This clonotype was seen more than once but under ten times. The chain employs TRBV5-1 and TRBJ2-2; D possibly uses TRBD1 or TRBD2 (6 bases each). The CDR3 is made up of 14 amino acids. Germline CDR1 is SGHRS and CDR2 is YFSETQ. Deletions cut 0 bases from V and 6 bases from J, with 9 bases between. The CDR3 is CASSLGGAAGELFF. The CDR3 nucleotides are TGCGCCAGCAGCTTGGGGGGGGCCGCCGGGGAGCTGTTTTTT. The complete variable domain, with remaining parts taken from reference TRBV5-1 and TRBJ2-2, reads KAGVTQTPRYLIKTRGQQVTLSCSPISGHRSVSWYQQTPGQGLQFLFEYFSETQRNKGNFPGRFSGRQFSNSRSEMNVSTLELGDSALYLCASSLGGAAGELFFGEGSRLTVL.

At least ten counts were recorded for this clonotype. V usage is TRBV24-1 and J usage is TRBJ2-2; tentative D call: TRBD2 (6 bases). The CDR3 contains 14 residues. Trimming took 4 bases from V and 2 from J, leaving 7 bases between them. The germline V gene encodes CDR1 KGHDR and CDR2 SFDVKD. CDR3 region: CATSDGGNTGELFF. The DNA for the CDR3 is TGTGCCACCAGTGACGGGGGAAACACCGGGGAGCTGTTTTTT.

The chain couples TRBV2 to TRBJ1-1; no reliable D call. This CDR3 has 18 amino acids. Germline values: CDR1 SNHLY, CDR2 FYNNEI. Trimming pared 0 bases from V and 4 bases from J, leaving 21 bases between. CDR3 in amino acids: CASSEALGPSIWGTEAFF. The CDR3 nucleotides read TGTGCCAGCAGTGAAGCGCTTGGGCCCTCTATTTGGGGCACTGAAGCTTTCTTT.

This clonotype was counted only a few times. This chain joins TRBV12-3 or TRBV12-4 and TRBJ1-1; the D is unclear. Between the trimmed V and J ends, which lost 6 bases and 3 bases, there was a span of 14 bases. The CDR3 covers 14 residues. CDR3 sequence reads: CASREWVGHTEAFF. The CDR3 region has the DNA TGTGCCAGCAGGGAATGGGTCGGACACACTGAAGCTTTCTTT.

The chain carries TRBV6-2 or TRBV6-3 and TRBJ2-1; maybe TRBD1 (5 bases). This CDR3 comprises 15 residues. Trimming cost V 4 bases and J 2 bases, with 12 bases left between them. In germline, CDR1 is MNHEY, CDR2 SVGEGT. The CDR3 region has the DNA TGTGCCAGCAGTTTGCAGGGTGTCGCCTACAATGAGCAGTTCTTC. As protein: CASSLQGVAYNEQFF.

This clonotype was observed a few times. The chain recombines TRBV20-1 with TRBJ2-3, with TRBD2 as a possible D gene (6 bases). Germline V CDR1 and CDR2: DFQATT, SNEGSKA (reference sequence). Trimming pared 6 bases from V and 1 base from J, leaving 17 bases between. The CDR3 loop spans 15 amino acids. The CDR3 protein is CSAGGALGGTDTQYF. CDR3 nucleotides: TGCAGTGCCGGGGGTGCCCTAGGGGGCACAGATACGCAGTATTTT.

The J gene is TRBJ1-1, the V gene TRBV18; tentatively, D is TRBD1 (6 bases). Germline V gene data show CDR1 as KGHSH and CDR2 as LQKENI. V shed 6 bases and J shed 0 bases, with 14 bases lying between them. The CDR3 contains 15 residues. DNA of the CDR3: TGTGCCAGCTCGTTCCAAGGGGACATGAACACTGAAGCTTTCTTT. This encodes CASSFQGDMNTEAFF.

This clonotype was counted a few times. This chain uses TRBV12-3 or TRBV12-4 with TRBJ1-1, with D possibly TRBD1 on 6 matching bases. The germline V and J ends were trimmed by 6 bases and 0 bases, with 20 bases remaining between them. There are 17 residues in the CDR3. The CDR3 is CASSPRGSGTLNTEAFF. The DNA for the CDR3 is TGTGCCAGCAGCCCGAGGGGGAGCGGGACACTGAACACTGAAGCTTTCTTT.

There are many counts of this clonotype. The chain has TRBV29-1 and TRBJ1-5; possibly TRBD1 for D (6 bases). Germline V gene data show CDR1 as SQVTM and CDR2 as ANQGSEA. The CDR3 has 13 amino acids. V was shortened by 4 bases and J by 3 bases, with 10 bases between the two germline ends. CDR3 DNA sequence: TGCAGCGTTGTACAGGGCCTCAATCAGCCCCAGCATTTT. Translation: CSVVQGLNQPQHF.

The chain links TRBV20-1 to TRBJ1-1; D remains ambiguous. The CDR3 has 13 residues. Germline loops: CDR1 DFQATT, CDR2 SNEGSKA (reference sequence). The ends were cut back, 0 bases at V and 7 bases at J, with 12 bases in the middle. The CDR3 reads CSARDQLVGEAFF. CDR3 DNA: TGCAGTGCTAGAGACCAATTAGTAGGTGAAGCTTTCTTT.

The rearrangement joins TRBV4-2 to TRBJ2-6, with D unresolved. V was clipped by 3 bases and J by 2 bases, with 11 bases between them. Germline assignment: CDR1 LGHNA and CDR2 YNFKEQ. The CDR3 spans 16 residues. The DNA for the CDR3 is TGTGCCAGCAGCCAGAGACTTTCCCCTGGGGCCAACGTCCTGACTTTC. Its translation is CASSQRLSPGANVLTF.

The chain recombines TRBV7-9 with TRBJ2-7; 7 nucleotides agree with TRBD1. CDR1 is SEHNR and CDR2 is FQNEAQ in the germline V gene (reference sequence). This CDR3 comprises 15 residues. V shed 4 bases and J 3 bases; nucleotides not matched to a gene: 9. DNA of the CDR3: TGTGCCAGCAGCTCGGACAGGTCCCGCTACTACGAGCAGTACTTC. Translating gives CASSSDRSRYYEQYF.

The genes are TRBV5-1 and TRBJ2-1; possibly TRBD1 for D (6 bases). Trimming removed 4 bases from V and 7 bases from J, with 21 bases in between. CDR3 length: 16 amino acids. The germline V gene encodes CDR1 SGHRS and CDR2 YFSETQ. The CDR3 nucleotides are TGCGCCAGCAGCATACAGGGATCTCTCCGCCCGAATGAGCAGTTCTTC. Translating it yields CASSIQGSLRPNEQFF. Based on the CDR3 plus reference TRBV5-1 and TRBJ2-1, the full variable domain is KAGVTQTPRYLIKTRGQQVTLSCSPISGHRSVSWYQQTPGQGLQFLFEYFSETQRNKGNFPGRFSGRQFSNSRSEMNVSTLELGDSALYLCASSIQGSLRPNEQFFGPGTRLTVL.

This clonotype was counted only a few times. The V call is TRBV7-2, the J call TRBJ2-7; possible D gene TRBD2, 5 bases. The CDR3 spans 15 residues. The germline V gene encodes CDR1 SGHTA and CDR2 FQGNSA. V gave up 7 bases and J gave up 3 bases, with 19 bases separating them. The CDR3 nucleotides read TGTGCCAGCACCATCGAGGGAGCACACTACTACGAGCAGTACTTC. Protein: CASTIEGAHYYEQYF.

This clonotype was seen a few times. This chain links TRBV7-9 with TRBJ1-2; the D gene is possibly TRBD1 (5 bases). CDR1 and CDR2 from the germline V gene are SEHNR and FQNEAQ (reference sequence). CDR3 size: 13 residues. The V end was cut by 1 base, the J end by 8 bases, with 11 bases between. Written as DNA, the CDR3 is TGTGCCAGCAGCTTAGATACCACAGGAGGCTACACCTTC. Its translation is CASSLDTTGGYTF.

This clonotype was picked up a small number of times. This chain connects TRBV20-1 to TRBJ1-3; D gene unclear. Germline CDR1 and CDR2: DFQATT and SNEGSKA (reference sequence). The CDR3 has 12 amino acids. V dropped 1 base and J dropped 8 bases, with 9 bases sitting between them. This chain's CDR3 is CSARVGPDTIYF. CDR3 in DNA: TGCAGTGCTAGAGTAGGGCCGGACACCATATATTTT.

There are a few counts of this clonotype. The chain couples TRBV25-1 to TRBJ2-2; no reliable D call. V was clipped by 1 base and J by 1 base, with 10 bases between them. Germline values: CDR1 MGHDK, CDR2 SYGVNS. This CDR3 has 16 residues. CDR3 sequence reads: CASSELAQWNTGELFF. The DNA of the CDR3 is TGTGCCAGCAGTGAATTGGCACAGTGGAACACCGGGGAGCTGTTTTTT. Variable domain in full (rest from reference TRBV25-1 and TRBJ2-2): EADIYQTPRYLVIGTGKKITLECSQTMGHDKMYWYQQDPGMELHLIHYSYGVNSTEKGDLSSESTVSRIRTEHFPLTLESARPSHTSQYLCASSELAQWNTGELFFGEGSRLTVL.

This chain joins TRBV6-1 and TRBJ2-3; D unresolved. With 6 bases removed from V and 1 base from J, the gap between germline ends came to 11 bases. CDR3 length: 14 residues. The germline gives CDR1 MNHNS, CDR2 SASEGT. The DNA of the CDR3 is TGTGCCAGCAGGTTTCTAGGTCGCACAGATACGCAGTATTTT. It codes for CASRFLGRTDTQYF.

The rearrangement joins TRBV7-2 to TRBJ2-3; maybe TRBD2 (5 bases). Germline CDR1 reads SGHTA; CDR2 reads FQGNSA. The CDR3 loop spans 14 amino acids. V lost 3 bases and J 2 bases, leaving 9 bases between the germline ends. CDR3 DNA: TGTGCCAGCAGCTTCTGGACTGTCACAGATACGCAGTATTTT. The encoded protein is CASSFWTVTDTQYF. The entire variable domain, with the rest obtained from reference TRBV7-2 and TRBJ2-3, is as follows: GAGVSQSPSNKVTEKGKDVELRCDPISGHTALYWYRQSLGQGLEFLIYFQGNSAPDKSGLPSDRFSAERTGGSVSTLTIQRTQQEDSAVYLCASSFWTVTDTQYFGPGTRLTVL.

This clonotype was observed a few times. This chain uses TRBV7-6 with TRBJ1-1; no definite D call. The CDR3 consists of 13 residues. The V end lost 5 bases, the J end lost 1 base, and 8 bases lay between the germline ends. Germline values: CDR1 SGHVS, CDR2 FNYEAQ. Here the CDR3 DNA reads TGTGCCAGCAGCCCGAAGGGGAACACTGAAGCTTTCTTT. The encoded protein is CASSPKGNTEAFF.

This clonotype has at least ten counts. This chain uses TRBV7-2 with TRBJ2-4; D unclear. With 4 bases removed from V and 4 bases from J, the gap between germline ends came to 11 bases. The CDR3 is made up of 14 amino acids. CDR1 is SGHTA, CDR2 FQGNSA, per germline. As DNA, the CDR3 is TGTGCCAGCAGCTCCCCTGAAGGAAAAAACATTCAGTACTTC. It specifies CASSSPEGKNIQYF.

This chain connects TRBV7-2 to TRBJ2-1; D possibly corresponds to TRBD2 (7 bases). V was cut by 6 bases and J by 3 bases, with 15 bases left in between. Germline values: CDR1 SGHTA, CDR2 FQGNSA. There are 15 residues in the CDR3. The CDR3 region has the DNA TGTGCCAGCAGGCCGCGGGGAGGGGGCTACAATGAGCAGTTCTTC. This encodes CASRPRGGGYNEQFF. The complete variable domain, with remaining parts taken from reference TRBV7-2 and TRBJ2-1, reads GAGVSQSPSNKVTEKGKDVELRCDPISGHTALYWYRQSLGQGLEFLIYFQGNSAPDKSGLPSDRFSAERTGGSVSTLTIQRTQQEDSAVYLCASRPRGGGYNEQFFGPGTRLTVL.

The CDR3 sequence is CASSSHGQTQYF. CDR3 nucleotide sequence: TGTGCCAGCAGTTCTCACGGCCAGACGCAGTATTTT. V usage is TRBV6-2 or TRBV6-3 and J usage is TRBJ2-3; D is uncertain. Trimming pared 4 bases from V and 9 bases from J, leaving 11 bases between. Germline V gene sequence: CDR1 MNHEY, CDR2 SVGEGT. The CDR3 extends over 12 amino acids.

The sample holds a few counts of this clonotype. The V gene is TRBV5-4, the J gene TRBJ2-7; possibly TRBD1 for D (6 bases). The CDR3 is 14 amino acids. Germline V gene sequence: CDR1 SGHNT, CDR2 YYREEE (reference sequence). Trimming shortened V by 3 bases and J by 2 bases, and 12 bases separated the two germline ends. CDR3 in DNA: TGTGCCAGCAGCTACGGACAGCTCCCCTACGAGCAGTACTTC. This codes for CASSYGQLPYEQYF.

This clonotype was counted only a few times. The genes are TRBV6-1 and TRBJ2-5, with D maybe TRBD2 (6 bases). This CDR3 spans 15 amino acids. Germline loops: CDR1 MNHNS, CDR2 SASEGT. With 5 bases removed from V and 4 bases from J, the gap between germline ends came to 17 bases. The CDR3: CASSISGSNAETQYF. The CDR3 DNA reads TGTGCCAGCAGTATCTCCGGGAGTAATGCAGAGACCCAGTACTTC.

This chain links TRBV4-2 with TRBJ2-1; 8 bases match TRBD2. V lost 3 bases and J lost 6; bases outside the gene matches: 10. Germline loops: CDR1 LGHNA, CDR2 YNFKEQ. The CDR3 is 16 residues long. CDR3 nucleotides: TGTGCCAGCAGCCAGTCGTATGGACTAGCCCCCAATGAGCAGTTCTTC. It yields the protein CASSQSYGLAPNEQFF.